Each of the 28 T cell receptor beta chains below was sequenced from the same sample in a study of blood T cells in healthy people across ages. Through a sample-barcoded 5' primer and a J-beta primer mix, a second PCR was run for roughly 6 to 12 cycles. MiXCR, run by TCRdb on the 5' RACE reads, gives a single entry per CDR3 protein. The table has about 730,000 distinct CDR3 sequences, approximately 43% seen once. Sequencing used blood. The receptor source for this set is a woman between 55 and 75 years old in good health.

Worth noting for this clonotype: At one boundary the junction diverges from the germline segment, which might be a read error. The CDR3 nucleotides are TGCAGTGCTAGAGATTTCCTGGGGAGCAGCTCACCCCCCCACTTT. This encodes CSARDFLGSSSPPHF. This rearrangement joins TRBV20-1 to TRBJ1-6; no reliable D call. The CDR3 extends over 15 amino acids. The germline gives CDR1 DFQATT, CDR2 SNEGSKA (reference sequence).

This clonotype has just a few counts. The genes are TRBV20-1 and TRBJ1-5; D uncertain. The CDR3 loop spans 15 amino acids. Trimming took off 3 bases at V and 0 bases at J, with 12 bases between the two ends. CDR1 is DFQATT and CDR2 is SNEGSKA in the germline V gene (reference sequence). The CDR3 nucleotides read TGCAGTGCTAGCACAGACTTTAATAGCAATCAGCCCCAGCATTTT. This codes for CSASTDFNSNQPQHF.

DNA of the CDR3: TGTGCCAGCAGTTCGGGCCTCGGAAAACTGTTTTTT. Translating gives CASSSGLGKLFF. The chain is built from TRBV12-3 or TRBV12-4 and TRBJ1-4; D gene uncertain. The V end lost 4 bases, the J end lost 10 bases, and 10 bases lay between the germline ends. The CDR3 has 12 residues.

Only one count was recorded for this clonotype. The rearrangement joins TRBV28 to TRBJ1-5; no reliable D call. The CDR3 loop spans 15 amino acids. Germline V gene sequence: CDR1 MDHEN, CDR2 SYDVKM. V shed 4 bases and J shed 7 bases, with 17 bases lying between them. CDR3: CASSWPVGSAQPQHF. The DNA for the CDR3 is TGTGCCAGCAGTTGGCCCGTCGGGTCGGCACAGCCCCAGCATTTT.

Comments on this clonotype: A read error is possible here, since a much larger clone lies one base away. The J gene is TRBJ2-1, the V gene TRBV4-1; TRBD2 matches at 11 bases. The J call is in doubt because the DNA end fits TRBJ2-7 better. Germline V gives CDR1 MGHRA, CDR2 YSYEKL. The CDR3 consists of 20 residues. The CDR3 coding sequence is TGCGCCAGCAGCCAAGATGTAGCGACTAGCGGGGCGAGCTCCTACAATGAGCAGTACTTC. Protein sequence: CASSQDVATSGASSYNEQYF.

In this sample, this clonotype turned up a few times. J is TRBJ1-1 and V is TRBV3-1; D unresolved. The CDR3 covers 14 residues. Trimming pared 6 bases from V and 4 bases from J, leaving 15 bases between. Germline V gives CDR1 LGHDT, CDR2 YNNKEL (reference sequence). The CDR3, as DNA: TGTGCCAGCAGTTCGCGACTGGGCGGCACTGAAGCTTTCTTT. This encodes CASSSRLGGTEAFF.

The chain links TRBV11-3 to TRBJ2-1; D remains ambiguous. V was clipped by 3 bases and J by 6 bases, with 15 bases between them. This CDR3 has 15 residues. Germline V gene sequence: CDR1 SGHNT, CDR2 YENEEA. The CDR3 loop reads CASSFRSIGFNEQFF. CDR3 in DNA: TGTGCCAGCAGCTTTAGGTCAATCGGTTTCAATGAGCAGTTCTTC.

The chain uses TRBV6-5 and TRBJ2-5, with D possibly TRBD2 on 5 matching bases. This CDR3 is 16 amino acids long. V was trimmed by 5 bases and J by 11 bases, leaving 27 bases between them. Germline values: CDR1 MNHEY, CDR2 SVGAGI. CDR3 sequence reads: CASSKSGVSSYNEQYF. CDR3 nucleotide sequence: TGTGCCAGCAGTAAATCCGGGGTAAGCTCCTACAATGAGCAGTACTTC.

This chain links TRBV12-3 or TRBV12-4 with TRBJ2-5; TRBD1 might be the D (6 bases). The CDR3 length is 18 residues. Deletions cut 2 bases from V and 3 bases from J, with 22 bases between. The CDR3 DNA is TGTGCCAGCAGTTTATCGGCAGGGGTAGGTCTCCAAAAAGAGACCCAGTACTTC. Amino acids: CASSLSAGVGLQKETQYF.

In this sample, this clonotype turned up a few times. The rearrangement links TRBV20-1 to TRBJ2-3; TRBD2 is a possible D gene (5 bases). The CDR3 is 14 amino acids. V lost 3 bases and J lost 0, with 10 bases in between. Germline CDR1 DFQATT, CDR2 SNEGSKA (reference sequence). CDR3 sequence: CSARRRGSTDTQYF. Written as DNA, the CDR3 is TGCAGTGCTAGGAGACGGGGTAGCACAGATACGCAGTATTTT.

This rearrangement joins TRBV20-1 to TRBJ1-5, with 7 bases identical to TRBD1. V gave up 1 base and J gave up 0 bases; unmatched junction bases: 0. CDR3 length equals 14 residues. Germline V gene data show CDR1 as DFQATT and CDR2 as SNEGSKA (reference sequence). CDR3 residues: CSARGDSSNQPQHF. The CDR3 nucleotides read TGCAGTGCTAGAGGGGACAGTAGCAATCAGCCCCAGCATTTT.

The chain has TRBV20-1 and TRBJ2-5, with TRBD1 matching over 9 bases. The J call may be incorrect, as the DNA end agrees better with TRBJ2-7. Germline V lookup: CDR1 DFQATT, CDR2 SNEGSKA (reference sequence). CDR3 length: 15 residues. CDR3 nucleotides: TGCAGTGCTAGAGGTGGTGGAGACAGGGGGGGCGAGCAGTACTTC. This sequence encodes CSARGGGDRGGEQYF.

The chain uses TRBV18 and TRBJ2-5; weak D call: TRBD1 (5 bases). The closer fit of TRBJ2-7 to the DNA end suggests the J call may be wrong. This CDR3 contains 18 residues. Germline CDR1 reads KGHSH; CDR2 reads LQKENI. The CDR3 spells CASSPRVGVGRSLVEQYF. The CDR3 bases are TGTGCCAGCTCACCACGAGTTGGTGTGGGGCGCAGTCTGGTCGAGCAGTACTTC.

CDR3 DNA: TGTGCCAGCAGCCGTACGCACAGGGTCAATGAGCAGTTCTTC. It codes for CASSRTHRVNEQFF. The chain recombines TRBV6-5 with TRBJ2-1, with a weak D call TRBD1 (6 bases). From germline, CDR1 is MNHEY and CDR2 SVGAGI. CDR3 length equals 14 residues. V was pared by 6 bases and J by 6 bases, with 15 bases between.

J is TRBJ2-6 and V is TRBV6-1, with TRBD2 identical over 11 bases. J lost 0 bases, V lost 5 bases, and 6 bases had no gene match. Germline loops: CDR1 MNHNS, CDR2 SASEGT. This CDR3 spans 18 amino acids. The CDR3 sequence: CASSLSGGVSSGANVLTF. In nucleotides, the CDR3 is TGTGCCAGCAGTCTTAGCGGGGGGGTCTCCTCTGGGGCCAACGTCCTGACTTTC.

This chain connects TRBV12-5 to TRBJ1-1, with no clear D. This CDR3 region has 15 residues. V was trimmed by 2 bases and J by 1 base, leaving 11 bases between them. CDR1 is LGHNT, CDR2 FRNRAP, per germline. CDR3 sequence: CASGLQDLTNTEAFF. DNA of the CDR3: TGTGCTAGTGGTTTGCAGGACCTAACGAACACTGAAGCTTTCTTT.

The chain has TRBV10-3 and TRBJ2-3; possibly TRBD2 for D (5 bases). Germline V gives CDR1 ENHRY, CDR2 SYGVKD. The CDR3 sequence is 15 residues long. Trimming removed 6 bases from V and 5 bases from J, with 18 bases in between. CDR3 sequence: CAIRGSAPLGDTQYF. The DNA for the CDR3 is TGTGCCATCAGGGGTAGCGCCCCGTTGGGAGATACGCAGTATTTT.

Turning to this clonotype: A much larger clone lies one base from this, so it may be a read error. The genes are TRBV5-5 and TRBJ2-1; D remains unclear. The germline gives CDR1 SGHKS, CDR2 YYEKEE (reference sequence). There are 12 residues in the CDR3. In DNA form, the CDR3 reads TGTGCCAGCTGCTTGGACGAGGATGAGCAGTTCTTC. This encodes CASCLDEDEQFF. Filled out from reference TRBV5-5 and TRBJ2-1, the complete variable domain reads DAGVTQSPTHLIKTRGQQVTLRCSPISGHKSVSWYQQVLGQGPQFIFQYYEKEERGRGNFPDRFSARQFPNYSSELNVNALLLGDSALYLCASCLDEDEQFFGPGTRLTVL.

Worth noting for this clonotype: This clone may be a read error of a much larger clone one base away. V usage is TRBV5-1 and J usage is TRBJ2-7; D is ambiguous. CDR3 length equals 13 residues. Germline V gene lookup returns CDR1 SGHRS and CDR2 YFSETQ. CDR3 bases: TGCACCAGCAGTAACGGCGAAGGTTACGAGCAGTACTTC. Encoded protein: CTSSNGEGYEQYF.

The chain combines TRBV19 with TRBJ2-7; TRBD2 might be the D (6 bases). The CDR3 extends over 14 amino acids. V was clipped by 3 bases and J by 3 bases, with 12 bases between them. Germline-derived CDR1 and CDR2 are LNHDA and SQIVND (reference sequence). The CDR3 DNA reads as TGTGCCAGTAGTATCGGAGGGCGTTACTACGAGCAGTACTTC. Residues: CASSIGGRYYEQYF.

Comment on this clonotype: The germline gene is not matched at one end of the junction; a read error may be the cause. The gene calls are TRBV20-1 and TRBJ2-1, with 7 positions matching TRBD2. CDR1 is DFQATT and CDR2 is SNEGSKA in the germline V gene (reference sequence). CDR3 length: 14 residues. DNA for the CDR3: TGCAGTGCCAGAGCGGGGACCCTGTCACATGAGCAGTTCTTC. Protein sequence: CSARAGTLSHEQFF.

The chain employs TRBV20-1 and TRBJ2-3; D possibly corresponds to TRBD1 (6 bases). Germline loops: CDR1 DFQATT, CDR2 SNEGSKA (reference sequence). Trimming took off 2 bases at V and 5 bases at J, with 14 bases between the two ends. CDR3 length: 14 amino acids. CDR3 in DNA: TGCAGTGCTAGACTTAGGGGGAGTATAGATACGCAGTATTTT. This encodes CSARLRGSIDTQYF.

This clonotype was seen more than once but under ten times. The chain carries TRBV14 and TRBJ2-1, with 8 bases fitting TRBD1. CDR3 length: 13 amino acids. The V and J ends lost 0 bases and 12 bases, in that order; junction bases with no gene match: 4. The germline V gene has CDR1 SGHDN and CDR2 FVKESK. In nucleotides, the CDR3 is TGTGCCAGCAGCCAAGATCGGGGGACAGGGCAGTTCTTC. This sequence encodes CASSQDRGTGQFF.

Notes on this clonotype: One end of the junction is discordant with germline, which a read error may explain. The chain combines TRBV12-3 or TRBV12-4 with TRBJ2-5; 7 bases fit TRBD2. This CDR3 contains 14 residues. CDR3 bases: TGTGCCAACAGTTCCCGGACTAGAGGCAATGAGCGGTACTTC. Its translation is CANSSRTRGNERYF.

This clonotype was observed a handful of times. The CDR3 spells CASSSYRGLNEQYF. As DNA, the CDR3 is TGTGCCAGCAGCTCCTACAGGGGGCTCAACGAGCAGTACTTC. This chain connects TRBV11-2 to TRBJ2-7, with 9 bases fitting TRBD1. Looked up from germline, CDR1 is SGHAT and CDR2 is FQNNGV. With V trimmed by 4 bases and J by 5 bases, 6 bases remained unmatched. This CDR3 is 14 amino acids long. Filled out from reference TRBV11-2 and TRBJ2-7, the complete variable domain reads EAGVAQSPRYKIIEKRQSVAFWCNPISGHATLYWYQQILGQGPKLLIQFQNNGVVDDSQLPKDRFSAERLKGVDSTLKIQPAKLEDSAVYLCASSSYRGLNEQYFGPGTRLTVT.

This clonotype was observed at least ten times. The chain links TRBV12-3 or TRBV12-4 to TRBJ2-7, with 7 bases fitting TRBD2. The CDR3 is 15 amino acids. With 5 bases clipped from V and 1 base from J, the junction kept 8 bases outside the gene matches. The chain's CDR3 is CASSPRREQSYEQYF. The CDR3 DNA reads TGTGCCAGCAGTCCCCGGCGGGAGCAATCCTACGAGCAGTACTTC.

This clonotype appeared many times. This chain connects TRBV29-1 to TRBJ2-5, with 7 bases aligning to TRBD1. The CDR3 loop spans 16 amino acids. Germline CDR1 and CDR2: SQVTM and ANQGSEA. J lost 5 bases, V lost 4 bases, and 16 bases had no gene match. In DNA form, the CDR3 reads TGCAGCGTTGCGGTCACCCGGAGGACAGGACTCGAGACCCAGTACTTC. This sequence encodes CSVAVTRRTGLETQYF.

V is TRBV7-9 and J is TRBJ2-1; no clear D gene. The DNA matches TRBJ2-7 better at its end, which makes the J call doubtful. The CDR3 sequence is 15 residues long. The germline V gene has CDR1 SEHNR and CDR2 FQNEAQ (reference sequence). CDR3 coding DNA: TGTGCCAGCAGCTATAGAGAAGGCTCCTACAATGAGCAGTACTTC. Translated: CASSYREGSYNEQYF.